What follows are 18 T cell receptor beta chains derived from one specimen sequenced in a study of shared clonotypes between healthy human individuals. Terminally differentiated effector memory CD45RA+ cells were left out of the naive CD8 fraction, which was CD45RO-negative and positively selected for CCR7. Assay: immunoSEQ multiplex PCR; the TCRdb copy retains only in-frame clones and omits some. The sample includes 2 million to 2.5 million clones, about 92% of them seen just once. Sequenced material: naive CD8+ T cells from PBMCs. These receptors were obtained from a man younger than 30 in good health. Some clones in this sample may be carry-over from other donors' samples.

This clone has a single count. The chain is built from TRBV7-9 and TRBJ2-7; D is possibly TRBD1 (6 bases). Germline V gene lookup returns CDR1 SEHNR and CDR2 FQNEAQ (reference sequence). This CDR3 has 12 amino acids. V lost 5 bases and J 5 bases, leaving 10 bases between the germline ends. The CDR3 protein is CASSRDTHEQYF. The CDR3 DNA sequence: TGTGCCAGCAGCAGGGACACTCACGAGCAGTACTTC.

The chain links TRBV6-1 to TRBJ2-1; 7 bases align to TRBD1. J was trimmed by 8 bases and V by 1 base; bases with no gene match: 11. The germline V gene encodes CDR1 MNHNS and CDR2 SASEGT. The CDR3 covers 16 residues. The CDR3 here is CASSEDFHRGDDEQFF. In DNA form, the CDR3 reads TGTGCCAGCAGTGAAGATTTTCACAGGGGTGACGATGAGCAGTTCTTC.

The chain combines TRBV9 with TRBJ2-3; D call uncertain. The germline gives CDR1 SGDLS, CDR2 YYNGEE. This CDR3 contains 16 residues. V lost 0 bases and J 4 bases, leaving 15 bases between the germline ends. The CDR3: CASSVGLKGSADTQYF. The DNA for the CDR3 is TGTGCCAGCAGCGTAGGTCTGAAGGGCTCAGCAGATACGCAGTATTTT. The variable domain in full, completed from reference TRBV9 and TRBJ2-3, reads DSGVTQTPKHLITATGQRVTLRCSPRSGDLSVYWYQQSLDQGLQFLIQYYNGEERAKGNILERFSAQQFPDLHSELNLSSLELGDSALYFCASSVGLKGSADTQYFGPGTRLTVL.

The chain links TRBV19 to TRBJ2-7; TRBD1 matches 9 bases. Trimming at V came to 4 bases and at J to 2 bases, leaving 6 bases not matched to a gene. The CDR3 contains 15 residues. Germline V gene data show CDR1 as LNHDA and CDR2 as SQIVND (reference sequence). This CDR3 is CASSTGQGPTYEQYF. CDR3 DNA sequence: TGTGCCAGTAGTACCGGACAGGGGCCTACCTACGAGCAGTACTTC.

V usage is TRBV9 and J usage is TRBJ2-6; 9 bases fit TRBD1. CDR3 length: 18 amino acids. Germline assignment: CDR1 SGDLS and CDR2 YYNGEE. V dropped 3 bases and J dropped 1; count of bases not matched to a gene: 8. The CDR3 is CASSGPGTGRSGANVLTF. CDR3 DNA sequence: TGTGCCAGCAGCGGCCCCGGGACAGGGCGGTCTGGGGCCAACGTCCTGACTTTC.

The J gene is TRBJ2-7, the V gene TRBV6-1; D uncertain. CDR1 is MNHNS, CDR2 SASEGT, per germline. Trimming cost V 0 bases and J 4 bases, with 13 bases left between them. The CDR3 is 15 amino acids. The CDR3 DNA reads TGTGCCAGCAGTGAAGCGCGGTCGATGACGTACGAGCAGTACTTC. Its protein is CASSEARSMTYEQYF.

The chain joins TRBV27 to TRBJ1-1; no firm D call. Trimming cost V 3 bases and J 7 bases, with 12 bases left between them. Per germline, CDR1 MNHEY and CDR2 SMNVEV (reference sequence). This CDR3 region has 13 residues. The CDR3 nucleotides are TGTGCCAGCAGTTTTTCCACTGGGGATGAAGCTTTCTTT. As protein: CASSFSTGDEAFF.

CDR3 amino acids: CASSARSSRGARGLDTQYF. The CDR3 DNA reads as TGTGCCAGCAGCGCCCGGTCTAGTAGGGGTGCTCGGGGGTTAGATACGCAGTATTTT. This chain joins TRBV9 and TRBJ2-3, with D perhaps matching TRBD2 (6 bases). Trimming removed 3 bases from V and 5 bases from J, with 28 bases in between. The CDR3 is made up of 19 amino acids. Germline V gene lookup returns CDR1 SGDLS and CDR2 YYNGEE.

V and J are TRBV6-5 and TRBJ1-4; D gene uncertain. CDR1 is MNHEY, CDR2 SVGAGI, per germline. V shed 6 bases and J shed 5 bases, with 10 bases lying between them. The CDR3 runs to 13 residues. The CDR3 nucleotides are TGTGCCAGCAGCCCCGTCGTAAATGAAAAACTGTTTTTT. This encodes CASSPVVNEKLFF.

The chain employs TRBV28 and TRBJ1-3, with D possibly matching TRBD1 (6 bases). This CDR3 is built from 14 residues. The V end lost 3 bases, the J end lost 0 bases, and 6 bases lay between the germline ends. Germline CDR1 reads MDHEN; CDR2 reads SYDVKM. The CDR3 coding sequence is TGTGCCAGCAGTTTGGGGGCCTCTGGAAACACCATATATTTT. It is translated as CASSLGASGNTIYF.

The chain is built from TRBV11-2 and TRBJ2-1; 10 nucleotides agree with TRBD2. This CDR3 is 18 amino acids long. Losses at the gene ends were 1 base for V and 8 bases for J; bases not matched to a gene: 14. Germline loops: CDR1 SGHAT, CDR2 FQNNGV. This CDR3 is CASSLGPPSASGSYEQFF. CDR3 DNA: TGTGCCAGCAGCTTAGGGCCTCCGTCGGCTAGCGGGAGTTATGAGCAGTTCTTC.

The V call is TRBV7-9, the J call TRBJ2-7; D unclear. This CDR3 is 17 amino acids long. Germline V gene lookup returns CDR1 SEHNR and CDR2 FQNEAQ (reference sequence). V was shortened by 1 base and J by 3 bases, with 19 bases between the two germline ends. This CDR3 reads CASSLGTRWELVYEQYF. The CDR3 DNA reads as TGTGCCAGCAGCTTAGGGACCCGTTGGGAATTGGTCTACGAGCAGTACTTC.

The V gene is TRBV27, the J gene TRBJ2-1, with 8 bases identical to TRBD2. The J segment lost 5 bases and the V segment lost 6 bases, leaving 12 bases of the junction unmatched. The CDR3 length is 16 residues. The germline V gene has CDR1 MNHEY and CDR2 SMNVEV (reference sequence). CDR3: CASRGKSGSTDNEQFF. Here the CDR3 DNA reads TGTGCCAGCAGAGGAAAGAGCGGGAGCACCGACAATGAGCAGTTCTTC.

The chain has TRBV7-2 and TRBJ1-2, with D perhaps matching TRBD1 (5 bases). Deletions cut 4 bases from V and 4 bases from J, with 13 bases between. The germline V gene has CDR1 SGHTA and CDR2 FQGNSA. CDR3 length equals 14 residues. CDR3 loop: CASSSYRSPYGYTF. As DNA, the CDR3 is TGTGCCAGCAGCTCCTACAGGAGCCCCTATGGCTACACCTTC.

The rearrangement uses TRBV25-1 and TRBJ2-5; possible D gene TRBD1, 6 bases. The J call is doubtful: the DNA matches TRBJ2-7 better. From germline, CDR1 is MGHDK and CDR2 SYGVNS. The CDR3 spans 12 residues. The CDR3 reads CASSTTGLEQYF. The CDR3 coding sequence is TGTGCCAGCAGCACCACAGGGCTCGAGCAGTACTTC.

The chain employs TRBV6-5 and TRBJ2-1; TRBD1 matches at 7 bases. The CDR3 totals 16 residues. The germline V gene has CDR1 MNHEY and CDR2 SVGAGI. V trimming: 0 bases; J trimming: 3 bases; junction bases outside the gene matches: 5. The CDR3 region is CASSYSSGTVYNEQFF. CDR3 DNA: TGTGCCAGCAGTTACTCGTCTGGGACAGTCTACAATGAGCAGTTCTTC.

The chain employs TRBV6-5 and TRBJ2-1; D is possibly TRBD2 (5 bases). The CDR3 consists of 14 residues. V lost 2 bases and J lost 4, with 9 bases in between. Germline assignment: CDR1 MNHEY and CDR2 SVGAGI. CDR3 in amino acids: CASSYGSGYNEQFF. For the CDR3, the DNA is TGTGCCAGCAGTTACGGAAGCGGTTACAATGAGCAGTTCTTC.

This clone appeared a single time. The chain is built from TRBV5-8 and TRBJ2-7; 9 nucleotides align to TRBD1. There are 16 residues in the CDR3. CDR1 and CDR2 (germline): SGHTS, YDEGEE. The trim removed 6 bases at V and 6 bases at J, leaving 16 bases unmatched. The CDR3 region has the DNA TGTGCCAGCATCCCCGCTGATGGGACAGGGTATCTCGAGCAGTACTTC. This translates into CASIPADGTGYLEQYF.